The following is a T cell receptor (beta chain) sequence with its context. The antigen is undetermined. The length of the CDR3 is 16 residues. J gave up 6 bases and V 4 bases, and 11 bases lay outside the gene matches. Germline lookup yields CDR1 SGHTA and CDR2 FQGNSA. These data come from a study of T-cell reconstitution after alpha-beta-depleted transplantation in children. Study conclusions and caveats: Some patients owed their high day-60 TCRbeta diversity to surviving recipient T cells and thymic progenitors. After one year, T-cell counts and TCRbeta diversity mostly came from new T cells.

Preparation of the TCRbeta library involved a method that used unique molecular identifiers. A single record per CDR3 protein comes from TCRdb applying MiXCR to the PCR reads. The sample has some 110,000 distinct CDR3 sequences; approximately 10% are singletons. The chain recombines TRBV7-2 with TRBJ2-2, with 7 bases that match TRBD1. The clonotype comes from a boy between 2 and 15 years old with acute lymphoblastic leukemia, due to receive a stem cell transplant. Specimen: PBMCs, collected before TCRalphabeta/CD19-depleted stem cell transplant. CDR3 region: CASSSPTGVVAGELFF. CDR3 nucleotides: TGTGCCAGCAGCTCGCCCACAGGGGTTGTTGCCGGGGAGCTGTTTTTT.